This T cell receptor beta chain originates from a study of post-analysis software for immune sequencing data. Whole-study results and caveats: F measure showed strong co-clustering of same-batch samples. When compared against controls, multiple sclerosis patients showed significantly lower normalized Chao1 diversity. Patients carried several TRBV segments more frequently than controls did, and TRBV5-6, TRBV5-1 and TRBV20-1 were among them.

The CDR3 sequence is 14 residues long. The V and J ends lost 1 base and 2 bases respectively, with 9 bases between them. From germline, CDR1 is SGHRS and CDR2 YFSETQ. Presence of unique molecular identifiers characterized the TCR beta cDNA libraries. In TCRdb, the PCR reads were re-called with MiXCR into one record per CDR3 protein. The sample has 750,000 to 950,000 distinct CDR3 sequences; under 60% are singletons. Points on this clonotype: The antigen is undetermined.

The sample was blood. The chain employs TRBV5-1 and TRBJ2-5; D unresolved. This receptor was taken from a girl between 5 and 17 years old with multiple sclerosis. CDR3 residues: CASSLQTNQETQYF. As DNA, the CDR3 is TGCGCCAGCAGCTTGCAGACCAATCAAGAGACCCAGTACTTC.